This TCR beta chain was documented in a study of regulatory T cells in long-lasting Graves disease. For the study at large: Persistent Graves' disease denoted over 5 years of antithyroid drugs plus positive TSH receptor antibodies.

As to time point: persistent/refractory GD, antithyroid drugs over 5 years with positive TRAb. Making the TCR library involved RNA that had been extracted from PBMCs. Trimming removed 6 bases from V and 5 bases from J, with 11 bases in between. The CDR3 is 13 residues long. HTBI primers from iRepertoire and Arm-PCR of CDR3 regions yielded the TCR beta libraries. TCRdb used MiXCR to reprocess the multiplex PCR reads, holding one entry per CDR3 protein. The sample lists approximately 400,000 distinct CDR3 sequences; around 23% were seen once. Study-wide results and limits: Persistent disease samples used TRBV28, TRBJ1-2 and TRBJ2-5 preferentially. Sample size, which was small, may have reduced accuracy. TCR diversity was lower in persistent than newly diagnosed Graves' disease.

At least ten counts were recorded for this clonotype. Its target is not known. The sequencing used peripheral blood mononuclear cells (PBMCs), collected when the disease was refractory, from a patient treated with antithyroid drugs. This chain uses TRBV12-3 or TRBV12-4 with TRBJ1-5, with no clear D. This receptor was taken from a woman aged 40 to 50 with Graves disease. CDR3 sequence (DNA): TGTGCCAGCAGCTTCCGAAACTATCAGCCCCAGCATTTT. Its protein is CASSFRNYQPQHF.